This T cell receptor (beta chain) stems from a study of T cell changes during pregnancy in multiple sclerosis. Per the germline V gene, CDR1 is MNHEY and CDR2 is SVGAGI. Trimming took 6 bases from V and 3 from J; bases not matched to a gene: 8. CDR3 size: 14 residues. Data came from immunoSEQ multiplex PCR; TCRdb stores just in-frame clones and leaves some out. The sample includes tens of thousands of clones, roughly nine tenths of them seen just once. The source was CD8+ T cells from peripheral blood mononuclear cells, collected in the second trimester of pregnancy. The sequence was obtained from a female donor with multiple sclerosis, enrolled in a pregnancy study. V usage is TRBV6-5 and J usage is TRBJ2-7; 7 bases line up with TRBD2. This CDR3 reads CASSLGGRVYEQYF. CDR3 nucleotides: TGTGCCAGCAGCCTTGGGGGGAGGGTCTACGAGCAGTACTTC.